This passage covers 15 T cell receptor beta chains from one sample sequenced in a study of control samples from healthy donors and cancer patients. Clones were sequenced by immunoSEQ multiplex PCR, and TCRdb holds only the in-frame ones, with some missing. The sample contains about 140,000 clones, under 95% of which appear only once. The sequenced sample consisted of blood. The receptors here all came from a man aged 35 to 55 in good health.

V gene TRBV7-9 combines with J gene TRBJ1-5; D possibly corresponds to TRBD1 (5 bases). The CDR3 has 14 amino acids. V lost 2 bases and J 0 bases, leaving 5 bases between the germline ends. Per germline, CDR1 SEHNR and CDR2 FQNEAQ (reference sequence). CDR3 nucleotide sequence: TGTGCCAGCAGCTTACAGGGTAGCAATCAGCCCCAGCATTTT. Encoded protein: CASSLQGSNQPQHF.

This chain connects TRBV6-5 to TRBJ2-2, with TRBD1 matching over 9 bases. Germline CDR1 MNHEY, CDR2 SVGAGI. This CDR3 region has 15 residues. Trimming removed 5 bases from V and 4 bases from J; junction bases left unmatched: 5. The CDR3 here is CASSREDRGTGELFF. The CDR3 coding sequence is TGTGCCAGCAGTAGGGAGGACAGGGGCACCGGGGAGCTGTTTTTT.

This chain joins TRBV7-3 and TRBJ1-1; TRBD1 matches 8 bases. CDR1 SGHTA and CDR2 FQGTGA come from the germline V gene. The CDR3 has 13 amino acids. Trimming cost V 2 bases and J 8 bases; bases outside gene matches: 4. The CDR3 here is CASSLDRGYEAFF. The CDR3 DNA reads as TGTGCCAGCAGCTTAGACAGGGGTTACGAAGCTTTCTTT.

CDR3 sequence (DNA): TGCAGTGCTAGTCTACAAGACAATCAGCCCCAGCATTTT. Translating it yields CSASLQDNQPQHF. The chain is built from TRBV20-1 and TRBJ1-5, with D hard to call. CDR1 is DFQATT, CDR2 SNEGSKA, per germline (reference sequence). CDR3 length: 13 amino acids. V shed 3 bases and J shed 3 bases, with 9 bases lying between them.

The gene calls are TRBV14 and TRBJ1-2; 8 positions agree with TRBD1. The V gene end was trimmed by 0 bases and the J gene end by 5 bases; junction bases not matched to a gene: 5. The V gene's germline CDR1 is SGHDN and CDR2 FVKESK. The CDR3 length is 15 residues. CDR3 sequence: CASSQDGTGAYGYTF. DNA for the CDR3: TGTGCCAGCAGCCAAGATGGGACAGGAGCTTATGGCTACACCTTC.

The rearrangement links TRBV18 to TRBJ1-6, with 9 nucleotides matching TRBD1. V lost 4 bases and J lost 5; bases outside the gene matches: 6. Per the germline V gene, CDR1 is KGHSH and CDR2 is LQKENI. The CDR3 spans 16 residues. The CDR3 coding sequence is TGTGCCAGCTCACGATACAGGGGGCAGAATAATTCACCCCTCCACTTT. Its protein product is CASSRYRGQNNSPLHF.

The genes are TRBV11-2 and TRBJ2-3; the D gene is possibly TRBD1 (6 bases). Germline V CDR1 and CDR2: SGHAT, FQNNGV. The CDR3 is 15 residues long. The germline V and J ends were trimmed by 1 base and 0 bases, with 8 bases remaining between them. The CDR3 loop reads CASSLGRGSTDTQYF. The DNA of the CDR3 is TGTGCCAGCAGCTTAGGCAGGGGTAGCACAGATACGCAGTATTTT.

This chain connects TRBV9 to TRBJ1-5; D may be TRBD1 (6 bases). The germline V and J ends were trimmed by 0 bases and 1 base, with 11 bases remaining between them. Germline lookup yields CDR1 SGDLS and CDR2 YYNGEE. This CDR3 is built from 16 residues. The CDR3 bases are TGTGCCAGCAGCGTAGATGGGGGCGCAAGCAATCAGCCCCAGCATTTT. This translates into CASSVDGGASNQPQHF.

This chain connects TRBV7-2 to TRBJ1-6, with no clear D. The CDR3 sequence is 13 residues long. V gave up 1 base and J gave up 7 bases, with 5 bases separating them. Germline loops: CDR1 SGHTA, CDR2 FQGNSA. Here the CDR3 reads CASSLDGNSPLHF. The CDR3 DNA reads as TGTGCCAGCAGCTTAGACGGGAATTCACCCCTCCACTTT.

V is TRBV7-9 and J is TRBJ2-7; D remains unclear. The CDR3 covers 13 residues. Looked up from germline, CDR1 is SEHNR and CDR2 is FQNEAQ (reference sequence). V was trimmed by 2 bases and J by 5 bases, leaving 10 bases between them. CDR3 sequence: CASSLNTLNEQYF. The CDR3 coding sequence is TGTGCCAGCAGCTTAAACACCCTCAACGAGCAGTACTTC. The whole variable domain, remainder taken from reference TRBV7-9 and TRBJ2-7, is DTGVSQNPRHKITKRGQNVTFRCDPISEHNRLYWYRQTLGQGPEFLTYFQNEAQLEKSRLLSDRFSAERPKGSFSTLEIQRTEQGDSAMYLCASSLNTLNEQYFGPGTRLTVT.

The J gene is TRBJ1-5, the V gene TRBV6-6; 7 bases agree with TRBD1. The CDR3 runs to 14 residues. J gave up 2 bases and V 5 bases, and 3 bases lay outside the gene matches. The germline gives CDR1 MNHNY, CDR2 SVGAGI (reference sequence). The CDR3 DNA is TGTGCCAGCAGTACCGGACAGGGCAATCAGCCCCAGCATTTT. Its protein is CASSTGQGNQPQHF.

This chain connects TRBV27 to TRBJ2-2, with D possibly called TRBD1 or TRBD2 (5 bases each). Germline V lookup: CDR1 MNHEY, CDR2 SMNVEV (reference sequence). The ends were cut back, 1 base at V and 6 bases at J, with 21 bases in the middle. The CDR3 sequence is 18 residues long. CDR3 sequence: CASSLWPLGVVEAGELFF. The CDR3 nucleotides are TGTGCCAGCAGTTTATGGCCCCTGGGGGTCGTGGAGGCCGGGGAGCTGTTTTTT.

The chain joins TRBV27 to TRBJ2-1; perhaps TRBD1 as D (5 bases). There are 15 residues in the CDR3. V was clipped by 4 bases and J by 0 bases, with 10 bases between them. Germline CDR1 MNHEY, CDR2 SMNVEV (reference sequence). CDR3 bases: TGTGCCAGCAGTTACAGGCCCCTCTCCTACAATGAGCAGTTCTTC. Translating gives CASSYRPLSYNEQFF.

The chain uses TRBV5-8 and TRBJ2-1; D possibly uses TRBD1 or TRBD2 (6 bases each). Germline CDR1 and CDR2: SGHTS and YDEGEE. The ends were cut back, 0 bases at V and 9 bases at J, with 16 bases in the middle. The CDR3 has 15 amino acids. CDR3 sequence: CASSLGPGAQAEQFF. CDR3 in DNA: TGTGCCAGCAGCTTGGGGCCGGGGGCGCAGGCTGAGCAGTTCTTC.

The chain employs TRBV29-1 and TRBJ1-2; TRBD1 matches at 7 bases. Per germline, CDR1 SQVTM and CDR2 ANQGSEA. The length of the CDR3 is 14 residues. Losses at the gene ends were 4 bases for V and 4 bases for J; bases not matched to a gene: 9. CDR3 protein: CSVVFIGQAYGYTF. CDR3 in DNA: TGCAGCGTTGTCTTTATAGGACAGGCCTATGGCTACACCTTC.